The 7 T cell receptor beta chains below all came from one sample that was sequenced in a study of technical replicates of blood from a few donors. This table comes from immunoSEQ multiplex PCR, and its TCRdb copy is limited to in-frame clones, with some not included. The sample shows roughly 100,000 clones, about 95% of them seen only once. The sequenced sample consisted of T cells isolated from PBMCs. The receptor source for this set is a human donor in good health.

This clone occurred once. The V call is TRBV5-1, the J call TRBJ2-1; 7 bases are shared with TRBD2. J gave up 8 bases and V 0 bases, and 5 bases lay outside the gene matches. The CDR3 loop spans 14 amino acids. Germline V lookup: CDR1 SGHRS, CDR2 YFSETQ. DNA for the CDR3: TGCGCCAGCAGCTTGGAAGGGGAGGGCCATGAGCAGTTCTTC. This gives the protein CASSLEGEGHEQFF.

This clone was recorded once. The chain combines TRBV7-9 with TRBJ1-2, with 12 bases aligning to TRBD1. V gave up 3 bases and J gave up 6 bases; unmatched junction bases: 8. From germline, CDR1 is SEHNR and CDR2 FQNEAQ (reference sequence). The CDR3 is 16 residues long. This CDR3 reads CASSLSGTGGKDGYTF. The DNA of the CDR3 is TGTGCCAGCAGCTTGTCCGGGACAGGGGGCAAGGATGGCTACACCTTC.

The chain recombines TRBV6-5 with TRBJ2-7; a possible D gene is TRBD2 (6 bases). Germline assignment: CDR1 MNHEY and CDR2 SVGAGI. Trimming left V 10 bases short and J 4 bases short, with 20 bases between. The CDR3 is 14 residues long. The CDR3 region has the DNA TGTGCCACCAGAGGGGACTTTGATTATTACGAGCAGTACTTC. It translates to CATRGDFDYYEQYF.

The V and J genes are TRBV10-3 and TRBJ2-1, with TRBD1 matching 10 bases. The CDR3 has 14 amino acids. Germline assignment: CDR1 ENHRY and CDR2 SYGVKD. Trimming removed 7 bases from V and 5 bases from J; junction bases left unmatched: 5. The DNA of the CDR3 is TGTGCCATCAACCGGGACAGGGGAGACAATGAGCAGTTCTTC. This gives the protein CAINRDRGDNEQFF.

V usage is TRBV7-9 and J usage is TRBJ1-3, with D maybe TRBD1 (5 bases). Germline CDR1 and CDR2: SEHNR and FQNEAQ (reference sequence). Trimming took off 0 bases at V and 8 bases at J, with 14 bases between the two ends. The CDR3 runs to 15 residues. The CDR3 is CASSLALRDEDTIYF. CDR3 nucleotide sequence: TGTGCCAGCAGCTTAGCGCTCAGGGATGAGGACACCATATATTTT.

The chain employs TRBV7-9 and TRBJ2-2; TRBD1 is a possible D gene (6 bases). Germline V gene lookup returns CDR1 SEHNR and CDR2 FQNEAQ (reference sequence). The CDR3 runs 12 residues. The V and J ends lost 4 bases and 8 bases respectively, with 8 bases between them. CDR3 protein: CASSYTGGELFF. CDR3 nucleotides: TGTGCCAGCAGCTATACAGGGGGGGAGCTGTTTTTT.

The V and J genes are TRBV5-1 and TRBJ1-2; perhaps TRBD1 as D (5 bases). The CDR3 totals 13 residues. V dropped 2 bases and J dropped 1 base, with 6 bases sitting between them. From germline, CDR1 is SGHRS and CDR2 YFSETQ. CDR3 in DNA: TGCGCCAGCAGCTTAGGGGTTAACTATGGCTACACCTTC. Protein product: CASSLGVNYGYTF.